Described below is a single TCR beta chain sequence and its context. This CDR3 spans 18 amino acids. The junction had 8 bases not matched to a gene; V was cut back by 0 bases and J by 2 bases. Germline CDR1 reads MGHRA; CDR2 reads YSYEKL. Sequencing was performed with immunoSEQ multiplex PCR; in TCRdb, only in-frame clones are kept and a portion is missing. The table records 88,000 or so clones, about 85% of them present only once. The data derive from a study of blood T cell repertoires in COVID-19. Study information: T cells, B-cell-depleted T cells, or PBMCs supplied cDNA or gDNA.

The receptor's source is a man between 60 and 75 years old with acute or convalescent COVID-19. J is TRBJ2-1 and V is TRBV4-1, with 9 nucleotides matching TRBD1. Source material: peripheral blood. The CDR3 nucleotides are TGCGCCAGCAGCCAAGAGGCCTACCGGGACAGGGCCTACAATGAGCAGTTCTTC. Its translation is CASSQEAYRDRAYNEQFF.